The T cell receptor (beta chain) described here comes from a study of T cells in Graves' hyperthyroidism and ophthalmopathy. Whole-study results and caveats: Most thyroid clonotypes with frequency above 0.001 were detected in blood. Ophthalmopathy, which appeared later, was predicted by the model a median 6.5 months before onset.

Ten or more counts support this clonotype. Antigen specificity is unknown. Exclusion of a patient resulted from uncontrolled infection, other autoimmune disease, pregnancy or lactation. Diagnostic assessment was based on clinical symptoms, serum thyroxine and TRAb, thyroid ultrasound and orbital computed tomography. This CDR3 is built from 14 residues. Trimming pared 6 bases from V and 1 base from J, leaving 11 bases between. Using RNA transcripts as the source, TCR beta CDR3 regions were amplified. The HTBI primer set was used in a first-round RT-PCR of the TCR CDR3. TCRdb reanalysed the multiplex PCR reads using MiXCR and keeps one entry per CDR3 protein. The repertoire holds fewer than 450,000 distinct CDR3 sequences, with over 12% as singletons.

The receptor was derived from a man aged 50-59 years with Graves' ophthalmopathy. The rearrangement joins TRBV12-3 or TRBV12-4 to TRBJ2-3; D is unresolved. The sample taken for sequencing was blood. This CDR3 is CASSRRSGTDTQYF. CDR3 coding DNA: TGTGCCAGCAGCCGACGGTCTGGCACAGATACGCAGTATTTT.